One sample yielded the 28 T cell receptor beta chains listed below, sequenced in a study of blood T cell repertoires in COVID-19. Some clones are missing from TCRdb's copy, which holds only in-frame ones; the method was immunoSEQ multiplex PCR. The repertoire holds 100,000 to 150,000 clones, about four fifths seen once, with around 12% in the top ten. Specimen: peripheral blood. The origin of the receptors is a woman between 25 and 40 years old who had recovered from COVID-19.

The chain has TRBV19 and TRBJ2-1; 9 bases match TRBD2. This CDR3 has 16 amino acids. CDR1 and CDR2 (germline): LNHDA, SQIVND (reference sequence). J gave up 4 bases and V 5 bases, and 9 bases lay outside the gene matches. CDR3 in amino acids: CASSSPASGIYNEQFF. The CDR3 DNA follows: TGTGCCAGTAGTTCCCCCGCTAGCGGGATTTACAATGAGCAGTTCTTC.

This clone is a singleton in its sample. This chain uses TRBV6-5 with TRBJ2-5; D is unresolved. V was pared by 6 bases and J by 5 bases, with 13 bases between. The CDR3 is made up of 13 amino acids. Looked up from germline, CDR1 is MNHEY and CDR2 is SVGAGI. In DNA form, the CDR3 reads TGTGCCAGCAGCCGAGTTCACTCGGAGACCCAGTACTTC. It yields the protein CASSRVHSETQYF.

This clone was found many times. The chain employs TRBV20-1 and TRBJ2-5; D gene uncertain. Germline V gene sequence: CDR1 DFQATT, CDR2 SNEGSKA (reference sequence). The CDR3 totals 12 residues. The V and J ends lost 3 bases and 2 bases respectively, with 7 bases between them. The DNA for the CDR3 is TGCAGTGCTAGTGGTAGTCAAGAGACCCAGTACTTC. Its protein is CSASGSQETQYF.

CDR3 region: CAISDPGLDSYEQYF. The CDR3 bases are TGTGCCATCAGTGATCCAGGGTTGGATTCCTACGAGCAGTACTTC. The chain couples TRBV10-3 to TRBJ2-7, with D perhaps TRBD1 (5 bases). The CDR3 is 15 amino acids. Germline lookup yields CDR1 ENHRY and CDR2 SYGVKD. V shed 3 bases and J shed 1 base, with 13 bases lying between them.

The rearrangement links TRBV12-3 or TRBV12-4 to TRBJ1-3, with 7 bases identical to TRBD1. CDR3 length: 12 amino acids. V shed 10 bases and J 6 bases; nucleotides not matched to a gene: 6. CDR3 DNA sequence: TGTGCCACCCGGGACAGACCAAACACCATATATTTT. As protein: CATRDRPNTIYF.

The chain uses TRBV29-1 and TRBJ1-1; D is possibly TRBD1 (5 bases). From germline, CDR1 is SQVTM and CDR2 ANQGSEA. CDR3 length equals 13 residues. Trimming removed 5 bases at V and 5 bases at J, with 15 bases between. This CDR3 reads CSVQGSMGTEAFF. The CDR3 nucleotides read TGCAGCGTTCAGGGTTCGATGGGGACTGAAGCTTTCTTT.

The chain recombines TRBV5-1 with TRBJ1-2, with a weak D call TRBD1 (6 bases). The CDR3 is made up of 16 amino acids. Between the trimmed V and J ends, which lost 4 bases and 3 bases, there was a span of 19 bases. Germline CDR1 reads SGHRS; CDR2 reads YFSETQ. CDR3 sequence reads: CASSPGGAFDDYGYTF. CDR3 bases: TGCGCCAGCAGCCCGGGGGGGGCTTTTGACGACTATGGCTACACCTTC.

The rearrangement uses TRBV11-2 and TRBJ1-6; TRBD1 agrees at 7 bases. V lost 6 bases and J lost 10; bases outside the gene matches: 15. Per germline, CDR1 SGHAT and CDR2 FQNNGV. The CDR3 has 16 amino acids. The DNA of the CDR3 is TGTGCCAGCAGACGCCCAGGGGGTGGTCGAGGGTCACCCCTCCACTTT. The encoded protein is CASRRPGGGRGSPLHF.

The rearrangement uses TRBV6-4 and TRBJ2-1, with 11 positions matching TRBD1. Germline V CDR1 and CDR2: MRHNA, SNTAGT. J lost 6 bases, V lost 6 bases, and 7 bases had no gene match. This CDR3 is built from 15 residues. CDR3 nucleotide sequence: TGTGCCAGCAGGAGGACAGGGGGCACGGGCAATGAGCAGTTCTTC. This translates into CASRRTGGTGNEQFF.

DNA of the CDR3: TGTGCCAGCAGCTTGGGGTCTAGCGGGGGGGCGGTGGGAGAGACCCAGTACTTC. Translation: CASSLGSSGGAVGETQYF. This chain connects TRBV5-4 to TRBJ2-5; 12 nucleotides align to TRBD2. Looked up from germline, CDR1 is SGHNT and CDR2 is YYREEE (reference sequence). The V gene end was trimmed by 0 bases and the J gene end by 4 bases; junction bases not matched to a gene: 10. The CDR3 loop spans 18 amino acids.

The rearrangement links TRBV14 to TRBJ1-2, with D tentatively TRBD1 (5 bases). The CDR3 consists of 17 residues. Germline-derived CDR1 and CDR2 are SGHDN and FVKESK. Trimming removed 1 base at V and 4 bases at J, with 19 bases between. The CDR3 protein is CASSQVSRRTPIYGYTF. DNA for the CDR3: TGTGCCAGCAGCCAAGTTAGTCGCAGGACACCTATCTATGGCTACACCTTC.

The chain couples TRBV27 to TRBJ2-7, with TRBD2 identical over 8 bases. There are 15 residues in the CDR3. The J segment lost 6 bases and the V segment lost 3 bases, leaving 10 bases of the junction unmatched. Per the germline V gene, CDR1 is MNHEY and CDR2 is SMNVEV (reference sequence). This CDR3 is CASSFGLAGRAEQYF. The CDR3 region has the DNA TGTGCCAGCAGTTTTGGGCTAGCGGGTAGAGCCGAGCAGTACTTC.

CDR3 bases: TGTGCCAGCAGCCAAGAAGTTTTCGTCGCGGCGGGGCAGAGCACAGATACGCAGTATTTT. This gives the protein CASSQEVFVAAGQSTDTQYF. V gene TRBV3-1 (or the pseudogene TRBV3-2) combines with J gene TRBJ2-3, with a possible D match to TRBD2 (6 bases). The length of the CDR3 is 20 residues. With 0 bases removed from V and 0 bases from J, the gap between germline ends came to 22 bases. Germline V gene lookup returns CDR1 LGHDT and CDR2 YNNKEL (reference sequence).

CDR3 protein: CASSQMGANTEAFF. The CDR3 DNA follows: TGCGCCAGCAGCCAAATGGGGGCAAACACTGAAGCTTTCTTT. This chain joins TRBV4-1 and TRBJ1-1; D perhaps matches TRBD1 (6 bases). The V and J ends lost 2 bases and 2 bases respectively, with 9 bases between them. The CDR3 has 14 residues. Germline V gives CDR1 MGHRA, CDR2 YSYEKL.

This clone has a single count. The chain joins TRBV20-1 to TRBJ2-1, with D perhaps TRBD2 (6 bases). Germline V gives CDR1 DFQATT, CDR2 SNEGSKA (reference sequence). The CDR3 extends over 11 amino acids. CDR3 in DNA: TGCAGCGGGAGTTCAAACAATGAGCAGTTCTTC. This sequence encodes CSGSSNNEQFF.

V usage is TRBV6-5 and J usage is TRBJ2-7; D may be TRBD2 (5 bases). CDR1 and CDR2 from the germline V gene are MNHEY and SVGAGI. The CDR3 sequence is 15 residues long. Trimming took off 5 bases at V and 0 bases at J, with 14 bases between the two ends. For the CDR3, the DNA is TGTGCCAGCAGTCCCCAGCGGAGGAGCTCCTACGAGCAGTACTTC. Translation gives CASSPQRRSSYEQYF.

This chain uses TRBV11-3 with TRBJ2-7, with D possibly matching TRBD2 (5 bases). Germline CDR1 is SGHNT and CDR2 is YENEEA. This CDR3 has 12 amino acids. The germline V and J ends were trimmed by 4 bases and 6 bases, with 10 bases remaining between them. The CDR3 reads CASSSEGPEQYF. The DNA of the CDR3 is TGTGCCAGCAGCTCCGAGGGCCCCGAGCAGTACTTC.

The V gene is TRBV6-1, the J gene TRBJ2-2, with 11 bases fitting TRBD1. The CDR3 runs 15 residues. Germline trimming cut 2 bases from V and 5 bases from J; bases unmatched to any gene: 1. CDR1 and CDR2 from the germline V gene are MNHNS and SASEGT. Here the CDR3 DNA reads TGTGCCAGCAGTGAACGGGACAGGGGGACCGGGGAGCTGTTTTTT. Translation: CASSERDRGTGELFF.

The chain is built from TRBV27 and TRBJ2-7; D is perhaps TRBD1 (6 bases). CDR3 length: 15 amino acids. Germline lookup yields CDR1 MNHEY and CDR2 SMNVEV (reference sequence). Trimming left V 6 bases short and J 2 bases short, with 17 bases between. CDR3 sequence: CASRPVGAPTYEQYF. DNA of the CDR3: TGTGCCAGCAGGCCGGTGGGGGCCCCCACCTACGAGCAGTACTTC.

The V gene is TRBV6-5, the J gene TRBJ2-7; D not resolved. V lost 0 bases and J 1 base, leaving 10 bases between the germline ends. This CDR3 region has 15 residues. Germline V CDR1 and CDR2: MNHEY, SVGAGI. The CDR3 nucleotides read TGTGCCAGCAGTTACTCGGTGGGCCTGTCCTACGAGCAGTACTTC. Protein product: CASSYSVGLSYEQYF.

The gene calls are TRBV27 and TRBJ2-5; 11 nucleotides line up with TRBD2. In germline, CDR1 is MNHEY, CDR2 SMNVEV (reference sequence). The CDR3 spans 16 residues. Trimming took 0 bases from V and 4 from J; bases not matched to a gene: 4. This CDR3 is CASSLSSGGAGETQYF. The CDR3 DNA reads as TGTGCCAGCAGTTTATCTAGCGGGGGGGCAGGAGAGACCCAGTACTTC.

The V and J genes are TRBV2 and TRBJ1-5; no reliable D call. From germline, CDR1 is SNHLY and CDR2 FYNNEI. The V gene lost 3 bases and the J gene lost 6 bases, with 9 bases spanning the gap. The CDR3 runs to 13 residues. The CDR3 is CASSDSILQPQHF. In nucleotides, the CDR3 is TGTGCCAGCAGTGACAGTATCCTTCAGCCCCAGCATTTT.

Here the CDR3 reads CASSEAGTAFNSPLHF. The CDR3 DNA sequence: TGTGCCAGCAGTGAAGCAGGGACAGCCTTTAATTCACCCCTCCACTTT. V is TRBV6-1 and J is TRBJ1-6; TRBD1 aligns across 7 bases. Trimming removed 0 bases from V and 6 bases from J; junction bases left unmatched: 5. From germline, CDR1 is MNHNS and CDR2 SASEGT. CDR3 length equals 16 residues.

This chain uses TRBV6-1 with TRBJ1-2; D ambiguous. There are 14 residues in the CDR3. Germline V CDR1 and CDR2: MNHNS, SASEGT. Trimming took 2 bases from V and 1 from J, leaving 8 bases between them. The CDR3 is CASSERLFNYGYTF. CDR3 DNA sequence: TGTGCCAGCAGTGAAAGACTGTTTAACTATGGCTACACCTTC.

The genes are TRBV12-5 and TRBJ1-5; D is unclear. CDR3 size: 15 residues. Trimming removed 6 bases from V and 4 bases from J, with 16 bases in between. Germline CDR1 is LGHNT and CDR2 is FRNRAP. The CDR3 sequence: CASGASGLSNQPQHF. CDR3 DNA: TGTGCTAGTGGCGCTTCGGGTCTGTCAAATCAGCCCCAGCATTTT.

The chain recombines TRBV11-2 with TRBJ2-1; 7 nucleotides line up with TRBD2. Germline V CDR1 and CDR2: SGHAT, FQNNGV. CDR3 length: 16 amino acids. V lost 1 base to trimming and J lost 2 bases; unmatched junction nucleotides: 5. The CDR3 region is CASSLVPSGAYNEQFF. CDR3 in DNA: TGTGCCAGCAGCTTAGTACCTAGCGGCGCCTACAATGAGCAGTTCTTC.

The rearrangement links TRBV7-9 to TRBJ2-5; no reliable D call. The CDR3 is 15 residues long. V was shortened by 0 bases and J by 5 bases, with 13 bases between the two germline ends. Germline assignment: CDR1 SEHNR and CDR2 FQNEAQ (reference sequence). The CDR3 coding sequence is TGTGCCAGCAGCTTAGCGGCAGATACCACGGAGACCCAGTACTTC. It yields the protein CASSLAADTTETQYF.

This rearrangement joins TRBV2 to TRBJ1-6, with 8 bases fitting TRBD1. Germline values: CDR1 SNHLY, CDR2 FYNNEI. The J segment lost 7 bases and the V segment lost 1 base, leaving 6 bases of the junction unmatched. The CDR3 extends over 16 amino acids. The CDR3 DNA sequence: TGTGCCAGCAGTGAAGGGGACAGGTGGTACAATTCACCCCTCCACTTT. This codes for CASSEGDRWYNSPLHF.